What follows are 27 T cell receptor beta chains derived from one specimen sequenced in a study of T cells in Graves' hyperthyroidism and ophthalmopathy. Amplified regions were TCR beta CDR3 sequences from RNA transcripts. The HTBI primer set served for first-round RT-PCR of the TCR CDR3. Via MiXCR, TCRdb re-called the multiplex PCR reads, giving one row per CDR3 protein. The sample records fewer than 110,000 distinct CDR3 sequences, about a sixth being singletons. Material for sequencing was blood. Receptors originate from a woman aged 45-65 years with Graves' hyperthyroidism.

This clonotype was seen many times. The genes are TRBV28 and TRBJ1-1, with a weak D call TRBD1 (6 bases). Trimming took off 5 bases at V and 1 base at J, with 17 bases between the two ends. This CDR3 has 16 amino acids. Germline V gene sequence: CDR1 MDHEN, CDR2 SYDVKM. Here the CDR3 reads CASSPAYQTGNTEAFF. The CDR3 region has the DNA TGTGCCAGCAGTCCCGCATACCAGACAGGGAACACTGAAGCTTTCTTT.

This clonotype was picked up a small number of times. J is TRBJ2-3 and V is TRBV28; D possibly corresponds to TRBD1 (6 bases). CDR3 length: 14 amino acids. Trimming left V 2 bases short and J 2 bases short, with 8 bases between. Germline CDR1 and CDR2: MDHEN and SYDVKM. The CDR3 DNA sequence: TGTGCCAGCAGTTTAGGACAGCACACAGATACGCAGTATTTT. It encodes CASSLGQHTDTQYF.

This clonotype was observed a single time. V is TRBV7-8 and J is TRBJ1-4; the match to TRBD1 covers 9 bases. Losses at the gene ends were 3 bases for V and 8 bases for J; bases not matched to a gene: 10. There are 16 residues in the CDR3. Germline values: CDR1 SGHVS, CDR2 FQNEAQ. In DNA, the CDR3 is TGTGCCAGCAGCTTCCGGACAGGGGTCGAGCGGGAAAAACTGTTTTTT. As protein: CASSFRTGVEREKLFF.

This clonotype was seen many times. The rearrangement uses TRBV15 and TRBJ1-4, with no clear D. V was trimmed by 2 bases and J by 4 bases, leaving 8 bases between them. This CDR3 is built from 14 residues. The germline gives CDR1 LNHNV, CDR2 YYDKDF (reference sequence). The CDR3 DNA follows: TGTGCCACCAGCAGACAGGTGATTAATGAAAAACTGTTTTTT. It codes for CATSRQVINEKLFF.

Ten or more counts support this clonotype. The chain uses TRBV19 and TRBJ1-1, with D hard to call. V was cut by 10 bases and J by 6 bases, with 9 bases left in between. The CDR3 covers 10 residues. The germline V gene has CDR1 LNHDA and CDR2 SQIVND (reference sequence). The CDR3 loop reads CATYEAEAFF. CDR3 DNA sequence: TGTGCCACCTATGAGGCTGAAGCTTTCTTT.

This clonotype occurred many times. V is TRBV7-3 and J is TRBJ2-5; the D is unclear. CDR3 size: 13 residues. The germline V and J ends were trimmed by 5 bases and 5 bases, with 12 bases remaining between them. CDR1 is SGHTA, CDR2 FQGTGA, per germline. The CDR3 sequence is CASSRRPEETQYF. The CDR3 DNA sequence: TGTGCCAGCAGCAGACGGCCGGAGGAGACCCAGTACTTC.

This clonotype was seen many times. The J gene is TRBJ1-2, the V gene TRBV28; D remains ambiguous. CDR3 length: 13 residues. Germline CDR1 is MDHEN and CDR2 is SYDVKM. Trimming left V 5 bases short and J 3 bases short, with 10 bases between. The CDR3 DNA sequence: TGTGCCAGCAGTCCCGACAACCACTATGGCTACACCTTC. Amino acid sequence: CASSPDNHYGYTF.

The sample holds many counts of this clonotype. The chain combines TRBV28 with TRBJ2-3; D not resolved. The CDR3 totals 12 residues. Germline CDR1 and CDR2: MDHEN and SYDVKM. Between the trimmed V and J ends, which lost 8 bases and 1 base, there was a span of 7 bases. DNA of the CDR3: TGTGCCAGCGCCTCAGGCACAGATACGCAGTATTTT. Translation: CASASGTDTQYF.

Ten or more counts support this clonotype. The J gene is TRBJ2-1, the V gene TRBV6-5; D is ambiguous. The V end lost 0 bases, the J end lost 9 bases, and 15 bases lay between the germline ends. Germline V gives CDR1 MNHEY, CDR2 SVGAGI. The CDR3 has 15 amino acids. The CDR3 loop is CASSYSSLPNGEQFF. In nucleotides, the CDR3 is TGTGCCAGCAGTTACTCGAGCCTACCCAACGGTGAGCAGTTCTTC.

Ten or more counts support this clonotype. The J gene is TRBJ1-1, the V gene TRBV11-2; D gene unclear. Trimming left V 2 bases short and J 0 bases short, with 1 base between. The CDR3 sequence is 12 residues long. Germline V gene lookup returns CDR1 SGHAT and CDR2 FQNNGV. The CDR3 spells CASSLLNTEAFF. In DNA form, the CDR3 reads TGTGCCAGCAGCTTACTGAACACTGAAGCTTTCTTT. Full variable domain (missing parts from reference TRBV11-2 and TRBJ1-1): EAGVAQSPRYKIIEKRQSVAFWCNPISGHATLYWYQQILGQGPKLLIQFQNNGVVDDSQLPKDRFSAERLKGVDSTLKIQPAKLEDSAVYLCASSLLNTEAFFGQGTRLTVV.

This clonotype was found many times. This rearrangement joins TRBV6-6 to TRBJ1-2; 10 positions agree with TRBD1. With V trimmed by 0 bases and J by 7 bases, 8 bases remained unmatched. This CDR3 spans 16 amino acids. Germline values: CDR1 MNHNY, CDR2 SVGAGI (reference sequence). The CDR3 DNA is TGTGCCAGCAGTTACTCCGCCGGGACAGGGGAAGGTGGCTACACCTTC. This encodes CASSYSAGTGEGGYTF.

The CDR3 here is CSASEPGPSNEKLFF. The CDR3 coding sequence is TGCAGTGCTAGCGAGCCGGGACCGTCGAATGAAAAACTGTTTTTT. The chain couples TRBV20-1 to TRBJ1-4; D possibly corresponds to TRBD1 (5 bases). Germline CDR1 is DFQATT and CDR2 is SNEGSKA (reference sequence). V was pared by 3 bases and J by 5 bases, with 16 bases between. CDR3 length: 15 residues.

The rearrangement uses TRBV9 and TRBJ2-1; TRBD2 aligns across 9 bases. The CDR3 consists of 15 residues. The V gene's germline CDR1 is SGDLS and CDR2 YYNGEE. Unmatched junction bases numbered 5, after V lost 3 bases and J lost 4 bases. The chain's CDR3 is CASSERLAAYNEQFF. The CDR3 nucleotides read TGTGCCAGCAGCGAAAGACTAGCGGCTTACAATGAGCAGTTCTTC. Variable domain in full (rest from reference TRBV9 and TRBJ2-1): DSGVTQTPKHLITATGQRVTLRCSPRSGDLSVYWYQQSLDQGLQFLIQYYNGEERAKGNILERFSAQQFPDLHSELNLSSLELGDSALYFCASSERLAAYNEQFFGPGTRLTVL.

The sample holds many counts of this clonotype. The chain is built from TRBV27 and TRBJ1-6, with TRBD1 matching 9 bases. V dropped 5 bases and J dropped 10; count of bases not matched to a gene: 18. Germline V gene data show CDR1 as MNHEY and CDR2 as SMNVEV (reference sequence). CDR3 length equals 18 residues. Here the CDR3 reads CASSEKTPGTGWRSPLHF. The CDR3 bases are TGTGCCAGCAGTGAGAAGACACCCGGGACAGGGTGGAGATCACCCCTCCACTTT.

V usage is TRBV29-1 and J usage is TRBJ2-1; TRBD2 agrees at 14 bases. The CDR3 is 15 residues long. Germline CDR1 reads SQVTM; CDR2 reads ANQGSEA. V lost 7 bases, J lost 12 bases, and 14 bases stayed unmatched. The CDR3 nucleotides read TGCAGCGCTACTCCGGGACTAGCGGGAGTTGTAGGGCAGTTCTTC. Residues: CSATPGLAGVVGQFF.

This clonotype was seen repeatedly, ten times or more. This rearrangement joins TRBV12-3 or TRBV12-4 to TRBJ2-5; D is possibly TRBD1 (6 bases). V lost 8 bases and J 5 bases, leaving 15 bases between the germline ends. The CDR3 loop spans 13 amino acids. The CDR3 loop is CASRVAGVETQYF. CDR3 nucleotide sequence: TGTGCCAGCCGGGTGGCAGGGGTGGAGACCCAGTACTTC.

In its sample, this clonotype was seen many times. The chain recombines TRBV2 with TRBJ2-3; TRBD2 matches at 7 bases. Germline loops: CDR1 SNHLY, CDR2 FYNNEI. This CDR3 spans 20 amino acids. Trimming cost V 6 bases and J 2 bases; bases outside gene matches: 23. The CDR3 bases are TGTGCCAGCAGGGCCTGGGGAGGGGTGAGAGGGACCCGCATCACAGATACGCAGTATTTT. Translation gives CASRAWGGVRGTRITDTQYF.

This clonotype has a count of ten or more. A much larger clone differs from this one at a single base, so this may be a read error. This sequence joins TRBV20-1 and TRBJ2-1; 7 nucleotides match TRBD2. Trimming at V came to 5 bases and at J to 6 bases, leaving 7 bases not matched to a gene. This CDR3 is built from 13 residues. Germline V gene sequence: CDR1 DFQATT, CDR2 SNEGSKA (reference sequence). CDR3 coding DNA: TGCAGTGCTCCGAAGCGGGGTTCCAATGAGCAGTTCTTC. Its protein is CSAPKRGSNEQFF.

This clonotype was picked up many times. The chain couples TRBV28 to TRBJ1-1; no clear D. Germline CDR1 MDHEN, CDR2 SYDVKM. The V end lost 2 bases, the J end lost 3 bases, and 4 bases lay between the germline ends. The CDR3 length is 12 residues. The CDR3 region is CASSLRDTEAFF. CDR3 DNA: TGTGCCAGCAGTTTAAGGGACACTGAAGCTTTCTTT.

This clonotype was counted at least ten times. V is TRBV2 and J is TRBJ2-7; TRBD2 aligns across 9 bases. The CDR3 covers 15 residues. Per the germline V gene, CDR1 is SNHLY and CDR2 is FYNNEI. The junction had 6 bases not matched to a gene; V was cut back by 6 bases and J by 0 bases. The CDR3 sequence is CASSRTSASSYEQYF. CDR3 bases: TGTGCCAGCAGCCGGACTAGCGCTAGCTCCTACGAGCAGTACTTC.

This clonotype came up many times. The chain has TRBV20-1 and TRBJ2-3, with 10 bases identical to TRBD2. Germline V CDR1 and CDR2: DFQATT, SNEGSKA (reference sequence). The V gene end was trimmed by 4 bases and the J gene end by 6 bases; junction bases not matched to a gene: 10. This CDR3 spans 15 amino acids. In DNA form, the CDR3 reads TGCAGTGCTAAACCTAGCGGGAGTATATTGGATACGCAGTATTTT. Translated, it gives CSAKPSGSILDTQYF.

This clonotype was picked up many times. V is TRBV5-1 and J is TRBJ2-5; 7 bases are shared with TRBD1. CDR3 size: 16 residues. The V and J ends lost 6 bases and 2 bases, in that order; junction bases with no gene match: 13. CDR1 is SGHRS, CDR2 YFSETQ, per germline. For the CDR3, the DNA is TGCGCCAGCAACATACTGACAGGGTCCCCTCAAGAGACCCAGTACTTC. It yields the protein CASNILTGSPQETQYF.

This clonotype has ten or more counts. The chain is built from TRBV20-1 and TRBJ1-1; D gene ambiguous. Germline CDR1 is DFQATT and CDR2 is SNEGSKA (reference sequence). V dropped 6 bases and J dropped 8 bases, with 13 bases sitting between them. This CDR3 spans 11 amino acids. The chain's CDR3 is CSAILLGEAFF. For the CDR3, the DNA is TGCAGTGCCATACTGTTGGGGGAAGCTTTCTTT.

J is TRBJ2-2 and V is TRBV28; TRBD2 aligns across 7 bases. This CDR3 contains 15 residues. V gave up 2 bases and J gave up 4 bases; unmatched junction bases: 4. The germline CDR1 and CDR2 sequences are MDHEN and SYDVKM. The CDR3 DNA follows: TGTGCCAGCAGTTTAATGGGACTACCCACCGGGGAGCTGTTTTTT. Translation gives CASSLMGLPTGELFF.

This clonotype was seen many times. The chain combines TRBV20-1 with TRBJ2-4; D is ambiguous. CDR1 is DFQATT, CDR2 SNEGSKA, per germline (reference sequence). Trimming shortened V by 1 base and J by 7 bases, and 11 bases separated the two germline ends. CDR3 length: 13 amino acids. Written as DNA, the CDR3 is TGCAGTGCTAGAGCAACCAGCGACAACATTCAGTACTTC. Protein product: CSARATSDNIQYF.

This clonotype has at least ten counts. The chain carries TRBV6-1 and TRBJ2-7; D is possibly TRBD2 (6 bases). With 10 bases removed from V and 4 bases from J, the gap between germline ends came to 17 bases. Germline V CDR1 and CDR2: MNHNS, SASEGT. CDR3 length: 13 residues. The CDR3 bases are TGTGCCACCACCAGACTTGGGGGGTACGAGCAGTACTTC. This translates into CATTRLGGYEQYF.

This chain connects TRBV27 to TRBJ2-1; 8 bases are a match to TRBD2. This CDR3 is built from 16 residues. The V segment lost 8 bases and the J segment 4 bases; nucleotides outside the gene matches: 13. CDR1 and CDR2 from the germline V gene are MNHEY and SMNVEV (reference sequence). Here the CDR3 reads CASYLAGQRSYNEQFF. For the CDR3, the DNA is TGTGCCAGCTATTTAGCGGGGCAGCGCTCATACAATGAGCAGTTCTTC.